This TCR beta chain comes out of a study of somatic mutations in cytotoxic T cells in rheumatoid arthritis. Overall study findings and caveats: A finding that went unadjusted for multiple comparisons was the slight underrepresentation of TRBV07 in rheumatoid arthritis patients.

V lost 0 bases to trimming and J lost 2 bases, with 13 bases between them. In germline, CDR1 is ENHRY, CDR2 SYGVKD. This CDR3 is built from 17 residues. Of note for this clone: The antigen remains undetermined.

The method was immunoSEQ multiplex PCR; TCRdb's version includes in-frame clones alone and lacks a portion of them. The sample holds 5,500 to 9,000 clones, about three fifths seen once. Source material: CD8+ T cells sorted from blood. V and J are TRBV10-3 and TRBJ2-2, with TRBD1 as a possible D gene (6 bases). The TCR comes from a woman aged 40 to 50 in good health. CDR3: CAISESTSGVNTGELFF. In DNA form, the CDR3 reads TGTGCCATCAGTGAGTCGACGTCAGGGGTTAACACCGGGGAGCTGTTTTTT.